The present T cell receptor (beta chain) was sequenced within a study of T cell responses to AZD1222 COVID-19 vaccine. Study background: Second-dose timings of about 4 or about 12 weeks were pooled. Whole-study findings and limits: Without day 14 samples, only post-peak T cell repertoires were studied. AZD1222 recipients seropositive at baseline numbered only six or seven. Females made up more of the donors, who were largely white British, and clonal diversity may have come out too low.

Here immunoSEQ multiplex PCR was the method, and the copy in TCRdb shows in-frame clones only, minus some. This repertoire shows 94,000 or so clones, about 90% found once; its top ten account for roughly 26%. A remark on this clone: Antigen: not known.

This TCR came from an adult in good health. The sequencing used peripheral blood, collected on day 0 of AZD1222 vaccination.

The CDR3 sequence: CAWSQQAGNTIYF. For the CDR3, the DNA is TGTGCCTGGAGCCAACAGGCTGGAAACACCATATATTTT. The chain combines TRBV30 with TRBJ1-3; D perhaps matches TRBD1 (5 bases). CDR3 length: 13 residues. Germline V gene sequence: CDR1 GTSNPN, CDR2 SVGIG (reference sequence). V lost 3 bases to trimming and J lost 2 bases, with 8 bases between them.